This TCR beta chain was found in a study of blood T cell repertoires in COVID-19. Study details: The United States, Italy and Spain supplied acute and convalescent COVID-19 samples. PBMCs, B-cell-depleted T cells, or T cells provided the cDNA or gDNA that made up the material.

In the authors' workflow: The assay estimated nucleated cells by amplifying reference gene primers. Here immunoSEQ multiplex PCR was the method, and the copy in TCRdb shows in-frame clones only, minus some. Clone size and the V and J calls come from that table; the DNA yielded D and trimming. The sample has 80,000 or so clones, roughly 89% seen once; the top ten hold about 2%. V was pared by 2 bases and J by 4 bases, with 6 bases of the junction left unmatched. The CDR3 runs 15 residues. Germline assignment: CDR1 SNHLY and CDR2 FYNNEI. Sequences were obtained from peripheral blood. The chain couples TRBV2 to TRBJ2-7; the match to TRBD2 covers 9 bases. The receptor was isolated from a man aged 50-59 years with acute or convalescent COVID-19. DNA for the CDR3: TGTGCCAGCAGTGAAAGTAGCGGGAGTTCTTACGAGCAGTACTTC. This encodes CASSESSGSSYEQYF.